These 7 T cell receptor beta chains were all obtained from the same sample, sequenced in a study of blood T cells in healthy people across ages. Alongside a J-beta primer mix, a sample-barcoded 5' primer served in a second PCR lasting about 7 to 11 cycles. TCRdb reprocessed the 5' RACE reads via MiXCR and lists one record per CDR3 protein. This table has hundreds of thousands of distinct CDR3 sequences, less than 35% appearing once. Material for sequencing was blood. The receptors were gathered from a woman older than 75 in good health.

This clonotype occurred many times. This chain connects TRBV20-1 to TRBJ1-2; D possibly corresponds to TRBD1 (5 bases). This CDR3 region has 14 residues. Germline assignment: CDR1 DFQATT and CDR2 SNEGSKA (reference sequence). Trimming took off 5 bases at V and 0 bases at J, with 13 bases between the two ends. The CDR3 DNA is TGCAGTGCTCCAGGGCCGGGAGCTAACTATGGCTACACCTTC. Residues: CSAPGPGANYGYTF.

This clonotype turned up a few times. V and J are TRBV9 and TRBJ1-1, with no clear D. V was shortened by 2 bases and J by 0 bases, with 5 bases between the two germline ends. CDR1 is SGDLS, CDR2 YYNGEE, per germline. The CDR3 has 13 amino acids. The DNA for the CDR3 is TGTGCCAGCAGCGTGGAGGTGAACACTGAAGCTTTCTTT. This codes for CASSVEVNTEAFF.

Details on this clonotype: A much larger clone sits a single nucleotide away, making a read error possible. The chain carries TRBV6-2 or TRBV6-3 and TRBJ2-5; D is ambiguous. The CDR3 covers 12 residues. Germline lookup yields CDR1 MNHEY and CDR2 SVGEGT. V was cut by 8 bases and J by 11 bases, with 18 bases left in between. CDR3 bases: TGTGCCAGCGGGCAACCCCCCTACGGGCAGTACTTC. Amino acid sequence: CASGQPPYGQYF.

This clonotype appeared many times. This chain joins TRBV12-3 or TRBV12-4 and TRBJ2-3, with D possibly being TRBD1 or TRBD2 (6 bases each). CDR3 length equals 12 residues. Trimming pared 10 bases from V and 6 bases from J, leaving 14 bases between. The chain's CDR3 is CATKQGGDTQYF. The CDR3 nucleotides read TGTGCCACCAAACAGGGAGGCGATACGCAGTATTTT.

This clonotype was observed many times. V usage is TRBV20-1 and J usage is TRBJ2-3, with D possibly matching TRBD2 (6 bases). Germline CDR1 DFQATT, CDR2 SNEGSKA (reference sequence). Trimming shortened V by 6 bases and J by 0 bases, and 16 bases separated the two germline ends. CDR3 size: 15 residues. The CDR3 coding sequence is TGCAGTGCCAGCTTCGGGCGGGGAAGCACAGATACGCAGTATTTT. It specifies CSASFGRGSTDTQYF.

The chain has TRBV20-1 and TRBJ2-7; 9 nucleotides line up with TRBD2. From germline, CDR1 is DFQATT and CDR2 SNEGSKA (reference sequence). V shed 1 base, J shed 7 bases, and the junction held 14 bases outside the gene matches. The CDR3 has 16 residues. In DNA form, the CDR3 reads TGCAGTGCTAGAGCCGTGATTAGCGGGGGTTATAGTGAGCAGTACTTC. It codes for CSARAVISGGYSEQYF.

Many counts were recorded for this clonotype. V gene TRBV7-2 combines with J gene TRBJ2-1, with D perhaps given as TRBD1 or TRBD2 (5 bases each). Deletions cut 6 bases from V and 0 bases from J, with 15 bases between. The CDR3 covers 16 residues. Germline values: CDR1 SGHTA, CDR2 FQGNSA. In nucleotides, the CDR3 is TGTGCCAGCAGAACCGGGACGGGGAGCTCCTACAATGAGCAGTTCTTC. Translation gives CASRTGTGSSYNEQFF.